This is a list of T cell receptor beta chains from one sample in a study of radiation and T cells in renal cell carcinoma. This table comes from immunoSEQ multiplex PCR, and its TCRdb copy is limited to in-frame clones, with some not included. The data show under 100,000 clones, more than 65% seen once. The sequenced sample was blood, obtained from a patient whose treatment included radiotherapy and nephrectomy. Receptors were obtained from a man aged 60-69 years with renal cell carcinoma. CDR3s include the opening cysteine and the closing phenylalanine or tryptophan. The order of the fields is V gene, clone size, J gene, D gene, CDR3 DNA, CDR3 protein. D genes are given only for firm matches. Clone sizes are given selectively: once, few, many, or a class where the clone is expanded.

V: TRBV2; size: NA; J: TRBJ1-2; D: TRBD1; DNA: TGTGCCAGCAGTCAGGGGGCGAGCTATGGCTACACCTTC; CDR3: CASSQGASYGYTF
V: TRBV14; size: NA; J: TRBJ2-3; D: NA; DNA: TGTGCCAGCAGCCCCGGACCCAGCACAGATACGCAGTATTTT; CDR3: CASSPGPSTDTQYF
V: TRBV9; size: NA; J: TRBJ2-3; D: TRBD2; DNA: TGTGCCAGCAGCGTTCTGACGGGAGGGATGACAGATACGCAGTATTTT; CDR3: CASSVLTGGMTDTQYF
V: TRBV6-1; size: NA; J: TRBJ2-2; D: NA; DNA: TGTGCCAGCATCTTCAGGCAGGCCAACACCGGGGAGCTGTTTTTT; CDR3: CASIFRQANTGELFF
V: TRBV6-5; size: NA; J: TRBJ2-7; D: NA; DNA: TGTGCCAGCAGTTACTCACCGGATTACGAGCAGTACTTC; CDR3: CASSYSPDYEQYF
V: TRBV7-2; size: NA; J: TRBJ2-7; D: NA; DNA: TGTGCCAGCAGCTCCGTGGAGGGCCGTAGCGAGCAGTACTTC; CDR3: CASSSVEGRSEQYF
V: TRBV5-3; size: NA; J: TRBJ1-5; D: NA; DNA: TGTGCCAGAAGCTTGGGGGATTTTGGGGTTTATAGCAATCAGCCCCAGCATTTT; CDR3: CARSLGDFGVYSNQPQHF
V: TRBV6-1; size: NA; J: TRBJ2-7; D: NA; DNA: TGTGCCAGCAGTACTCCCTACGAGCAGTACTTC; CDR3: CASSTPYEQYF
V: TRBV5-5; size: NA; J: TRBJ1-1; D: NA; DNA: TGTGCCAGCAGCTTGGTTGGGGGCGTGAACACTGAAGCTTTCTTT; CDR3: CASSLVGGVNTEAFF
V: TRBV10-3; size: once; J: TRBJ2-2; D: NA; DNA: TGTGCCGCCTCGGTCTCTAGCGCAGACACCGGGGAGCTGTTTTTT; CDR3: CAASVSSADTGELFF
V: TRBV11-2; size: NA; J: TRBJ2-3; D: TRBD2; DNA: TGTGCCAGCAGCTTAGACCCCCGGGACTACCTTTACACAGATACGCAGTATTTT; CDR3: CASSLDPRDYLYTDTQYF
V: TRBV10-3; size: NA; J: TRBJ1-4; D: TRBD1; DNA: TGTGCCATCAGCGCCGGGACAGGGAATGAAAAACTGTTTTTT; CDR3: CAISAGTGNEKLFF
V: TRBV6-1; size: NA; J: TRBJ2-1; D: NA; DNA: TGTGCCAGCAGTGAATGGGGGGGGGACACCTACAATGAGCAGTTCTTC; CDR3: CASSEWGGDTYNEQFF
V: TRBV5-4; size: NA; J: TRBJ1-2; D: TRBD1; DNA: TGTGCCAGCAGCCGGTCCCCTGACAGGGTCCTCTATGGCTACACCTTC; CDR3: CASSRSPDRVLYGYTF
V: TRBV30; size: NA; J: TRBJ2-7; D: NA; DNA: TGTGCCGGCTATTACGGGCAGGGGAGGTACGAGCAGTACTTC; CDR3: CAGYYGQGRYEQYF
V: TRBV28; size: NA; J: TRBJ1-1; D: TRBD1; DNA: TGTGCCAGCAGTGCACAGGGGGCAGGGGGAAAAGCTTTCTTT; CDR3: CASSAQGAGGKAFF
V: TRBV5-1; size: NA; J: TRBJ1-3; D: TRBD1; DNA: TGCGCCAGCAGCTTGGGATTGCAGGGGGCTGGAAACACCATATATTTT; CDR3: CASSLGLQGAGNTIYF